The T cell receptor beta chain under discussion was sequenced for a study of blood T cell repertoires in COVID-19. V shed 1 base and J shed 1 base, with 13 bases lying between them. The CDR3 spans 16 residues. CDR1 is SGHNT, CDR2 YENEEA, per germline. Participant ages covered about 18 to 89 years across about two dozen US areas. Two negative PCRs, clearance, or symptom resolution were required of recovered Cohort 3 donors. This table comes from immunoSEQ multiplex PCR, and its TCRdb copy is limited to in-frame clones, with some not included. The repertoire includes over 130,000 clones, about 75% of them detected once, and 2.5% to 3% sits in the top ten.

The chain couples TRBV11-3 to TRBJ1-2; D not certain. The TCR was taken from a woman aged 45-60 years who had recovered from COVID-19. Material: PBMCs or T cells enriched from blood (not recorded which). The CDR3 protein is CASSLGGTTHNYGYTF. The CDR3 DNA sequence: TGTGCCAGCAGCTTAGGTGGCACTACCCATAACTATGGCTACACCTTC.